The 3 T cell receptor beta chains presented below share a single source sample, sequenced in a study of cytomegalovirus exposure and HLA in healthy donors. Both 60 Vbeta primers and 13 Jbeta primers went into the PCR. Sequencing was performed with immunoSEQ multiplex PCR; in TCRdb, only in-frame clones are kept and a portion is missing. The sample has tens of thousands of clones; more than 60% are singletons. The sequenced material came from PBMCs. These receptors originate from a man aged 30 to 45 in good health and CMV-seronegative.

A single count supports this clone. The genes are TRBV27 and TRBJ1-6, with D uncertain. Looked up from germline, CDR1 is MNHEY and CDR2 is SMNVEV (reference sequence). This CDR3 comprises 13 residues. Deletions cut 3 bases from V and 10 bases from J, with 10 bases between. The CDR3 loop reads CASSFGVRSPLHF. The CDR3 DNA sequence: TGTGCCAGCAGTTTCGGGGTGAGGTCACCCCTCCACTTT.

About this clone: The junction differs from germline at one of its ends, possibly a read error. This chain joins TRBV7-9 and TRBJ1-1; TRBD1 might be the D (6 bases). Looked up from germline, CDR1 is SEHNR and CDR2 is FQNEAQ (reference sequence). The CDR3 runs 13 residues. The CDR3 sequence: CSSRDTRNTEAFF. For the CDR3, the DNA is TGTTCCAGCAGGGACACGCGGAATACTGAAGCTTTCTTT.

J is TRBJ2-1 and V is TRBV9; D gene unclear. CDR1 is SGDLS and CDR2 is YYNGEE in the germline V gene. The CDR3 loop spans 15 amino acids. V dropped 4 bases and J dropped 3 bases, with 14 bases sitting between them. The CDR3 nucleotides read TGTGCCAGCAGCTTCGCCACTACTTTCTACAATGAGCAGTTCTTC. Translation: CASSFATTFYNEQFF.